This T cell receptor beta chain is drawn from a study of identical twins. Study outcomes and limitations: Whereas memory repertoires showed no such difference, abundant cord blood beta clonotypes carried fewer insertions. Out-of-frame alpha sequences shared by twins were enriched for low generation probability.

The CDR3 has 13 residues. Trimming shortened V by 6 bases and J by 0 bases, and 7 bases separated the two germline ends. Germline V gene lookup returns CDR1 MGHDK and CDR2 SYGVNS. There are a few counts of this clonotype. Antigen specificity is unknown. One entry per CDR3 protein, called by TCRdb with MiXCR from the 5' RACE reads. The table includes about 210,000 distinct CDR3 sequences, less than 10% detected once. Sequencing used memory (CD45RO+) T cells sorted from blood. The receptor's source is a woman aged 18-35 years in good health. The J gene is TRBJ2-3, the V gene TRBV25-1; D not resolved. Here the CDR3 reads CASRKPSTDTQYF. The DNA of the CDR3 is TGTGCCAGCAGAAAGCCTAGCACAGATACGCAGTATTTT. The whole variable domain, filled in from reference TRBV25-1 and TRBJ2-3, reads EADIYQTPRYLVIGTGKKITLECSQTMGHDKMYWYQQDPGMELHLIHYSYGVNSTEKGDLSSESTVSRIRTEHFPLTLESARPSHTSQYLCASRKPSTDTQYFGPGTRLTVL.